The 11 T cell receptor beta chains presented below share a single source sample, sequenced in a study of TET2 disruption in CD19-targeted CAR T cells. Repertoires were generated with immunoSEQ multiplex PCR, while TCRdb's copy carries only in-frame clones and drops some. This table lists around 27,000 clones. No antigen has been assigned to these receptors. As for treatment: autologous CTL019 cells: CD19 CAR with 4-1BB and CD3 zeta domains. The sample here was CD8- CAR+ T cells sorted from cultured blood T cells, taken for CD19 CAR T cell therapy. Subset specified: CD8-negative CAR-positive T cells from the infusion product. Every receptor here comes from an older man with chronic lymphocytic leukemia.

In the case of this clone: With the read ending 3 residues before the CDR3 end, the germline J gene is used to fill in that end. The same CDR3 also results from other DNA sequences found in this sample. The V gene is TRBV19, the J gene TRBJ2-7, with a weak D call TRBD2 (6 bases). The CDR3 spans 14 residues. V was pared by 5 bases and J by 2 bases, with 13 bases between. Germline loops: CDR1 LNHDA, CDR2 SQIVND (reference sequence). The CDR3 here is CASSSQGGTYEQYF. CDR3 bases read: TGTGCCAGTAGTTCCCAGGGAGGTACCTACGAG.

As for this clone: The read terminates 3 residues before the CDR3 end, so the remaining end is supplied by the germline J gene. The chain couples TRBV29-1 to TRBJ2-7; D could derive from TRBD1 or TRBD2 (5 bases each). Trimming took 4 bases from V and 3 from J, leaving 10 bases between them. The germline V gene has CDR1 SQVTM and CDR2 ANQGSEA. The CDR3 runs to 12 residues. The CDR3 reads CSVARGRYEQYF. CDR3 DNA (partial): TGCAGCGTTGCGAGGGGCCGCTACGAG.

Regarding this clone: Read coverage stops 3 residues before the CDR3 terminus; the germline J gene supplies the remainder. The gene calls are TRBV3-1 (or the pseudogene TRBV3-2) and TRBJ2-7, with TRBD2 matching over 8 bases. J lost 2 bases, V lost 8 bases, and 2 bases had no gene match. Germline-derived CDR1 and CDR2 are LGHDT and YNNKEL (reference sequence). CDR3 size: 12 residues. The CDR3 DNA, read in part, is TGTGCCAGCGGGACTAGTCCCTACGAG. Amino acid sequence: CASGTSPYE. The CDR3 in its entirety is CASGTSPYEQYF.

CDR3 sequence: CASSRTSGVVSGELFF. The DNA read from the CDR3 is TGTGCCAGCAGCCGCACTAGCGGGGTAGTGTCCGGGGAG. This chain joins TRBV7-8 and TRBJ2-2; 10 bases align to TRBD2. The observed sequence ends 3 residues before the CDR3 terminus, with the missing tail filled in from the germline J gene. Germline lookup yields CDR1 SGHVS and CDR2 FQNEAQ. V was clipped by 5 bases and J by 6 bases; unmatched bases: 9. CDR3 length: 16 amino acids.

The covered CDR3 bases are TGTGCCAGCAGTGCGACAGGGAATGAC. Translation: CASSATGND. The full CDR3 protein is CASSATGNDYTF. The rearrangement links TRBV7-2 to TRBJ1-2, with 7 bases that match TRBD1. The read ends 3 residues shy of where the CDR3 ends; the end is completed using the germline J gene. The germline CDR1 and CDR2 sequences are SGHTA and FQGNSA. The CDR3 is 12 amino acids. Full variable domain (rest looked up from reference TRBV7-2 and TRBJ1-2): GAGVSQSPSNKVTEKGKDVELRCDPISGHTALYWYRQSLGQGLEFLIYFQGNSAPDKSGLPSDRFSAERTGGSVSTLTIQRTQQEDSAVYLCASSATGNDYTFGSGTRLTVV.

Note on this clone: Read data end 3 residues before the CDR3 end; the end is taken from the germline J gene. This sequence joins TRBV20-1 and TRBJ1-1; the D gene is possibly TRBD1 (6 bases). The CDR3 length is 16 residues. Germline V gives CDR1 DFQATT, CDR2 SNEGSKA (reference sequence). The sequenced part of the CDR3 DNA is TGCAGTCTTAAACGTGGGTTTGGCGAGACGGCAGGGGAG. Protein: CSLKRGFGETAGE. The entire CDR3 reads CSLKRGFGETAGEAFF.

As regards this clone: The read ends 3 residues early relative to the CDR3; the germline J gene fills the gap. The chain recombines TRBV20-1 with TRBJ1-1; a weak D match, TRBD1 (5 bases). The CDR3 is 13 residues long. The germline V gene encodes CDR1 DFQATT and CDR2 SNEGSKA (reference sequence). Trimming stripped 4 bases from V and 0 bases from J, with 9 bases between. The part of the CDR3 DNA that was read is TGCAGTGCTAACGAAGGGGTGAACACTGAA. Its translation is CSANEGVNTE. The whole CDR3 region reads CSANEGVNTEAFF.

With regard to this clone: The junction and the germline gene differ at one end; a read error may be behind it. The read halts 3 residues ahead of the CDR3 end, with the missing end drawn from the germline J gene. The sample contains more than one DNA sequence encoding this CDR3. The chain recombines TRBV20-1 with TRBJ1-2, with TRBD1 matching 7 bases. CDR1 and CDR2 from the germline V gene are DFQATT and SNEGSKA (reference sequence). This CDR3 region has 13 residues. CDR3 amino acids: CSARGDSNYGYTF. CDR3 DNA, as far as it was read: TGCAGTGCTAGAGGGGACAGTAACTATGGT.

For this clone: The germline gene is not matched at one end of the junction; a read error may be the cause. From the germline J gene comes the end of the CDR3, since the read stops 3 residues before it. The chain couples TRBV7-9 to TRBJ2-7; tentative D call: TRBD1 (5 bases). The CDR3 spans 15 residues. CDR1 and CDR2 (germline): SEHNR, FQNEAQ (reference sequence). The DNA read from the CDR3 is TGTTCCAGCAGTTTCTCAGGGAAGGCGGCATTCGAG. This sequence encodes CSSSFSGKAAFE. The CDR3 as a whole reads CSSSFSGKAAFEQYF. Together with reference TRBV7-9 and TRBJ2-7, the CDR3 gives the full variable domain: DTGVSQNPRHKITKRGQNVTFRCDPISEHNRLYWYRQTLGQGPEFLTYFQNEAQLEKSRLLSDRFSAERPKGSFSTLEIQRTEQGDSAMYLCSSSFSGKAAFEQYFGPGTRLTVT.

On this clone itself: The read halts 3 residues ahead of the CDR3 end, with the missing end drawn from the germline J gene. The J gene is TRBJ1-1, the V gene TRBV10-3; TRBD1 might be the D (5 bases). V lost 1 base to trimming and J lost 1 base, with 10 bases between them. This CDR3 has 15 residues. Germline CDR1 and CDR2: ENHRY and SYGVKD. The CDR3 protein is CAISEWGGANTEAFF. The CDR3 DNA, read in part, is TGTGCCATCAGTGAGTGGGGAGGGGCGAACACTGAA.

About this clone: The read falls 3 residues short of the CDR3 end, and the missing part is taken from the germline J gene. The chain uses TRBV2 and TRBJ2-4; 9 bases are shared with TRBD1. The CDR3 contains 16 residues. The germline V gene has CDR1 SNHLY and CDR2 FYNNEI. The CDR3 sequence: CASSEAIWTGEETQYF. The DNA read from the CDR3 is TGTGCCAGCAGTGAAGCGATCTGGACAGGGGAAGAGACT.